This entry is about one TCR beta chain. This clone was seen a handful of times. Its target antigen remains unknown. Base qualities are not at hand, and no much larger clone is one base apart. The collaborating institutions used their own protocols to collect whole blood in K2EDTA tubes. For TCRbeta analysis, collaborators shipped samples as frozen whole blood, isolated PBMCs, or DNA extracted from either of those sample types. TCRbeta CDR3 regions were amplified from genomic DNA by means of the immunoSEQ Assay, a bias-controlled multiplex PCR. Turning to the authors' computational methods: Within the assay, amplification of reference gene primers was used to estimate how many nucleated cells each sample contained. To quantify the absolute abundance of each unique TCRbeta CDR3 rearrangement, sequence reads were collapsed and filtered. For each sample, productive Simpson clonality was calculated by taking the square root of Simpson's diversity index across productive rearrangements. Entries here come from immuneACCESS through TCRdb and include only in-frame sequences with V and J called. Some clones fail to appear in such tables; in the studies checked, an unresolved V gene covers under half of the shortfall, and the cause of the remainder is unknown. The DNA gave D and trimming, while V, J and clone size come from that table. The sample data list about 250,000 clones, and around 83% of these were observed just once. The ten largest clones represent roughly 5% of the sample.

This sample is part of a study of blood T cell repertoires in COVID-19 (dated by TCRdb to about 2020). Study-level background: The collaborator samples originated in the United States, Italy and Spain and spanned the acute and convalescent phases of COVID-19. The material from the prospective study consisted of cDNA or gDNA derived from T cells, B-cell-depleted T cells, or PBMCs. Subjects who had been exposed to COVID-19, were actively infected with it, or had recovered from it provided the deeply sampled blood TCRbeta repertoires that made up the dataset. The repertoires were released in a freely available public database meant as a resource for research on the immune response to SARS-CoV-2. The samples were drawn from two sources: the first 160 participants of the ongoing ImmuneRACE study, and 1,254 subjects contributed by 6 global collaborators. A de-identified subject ID, COVID-19 status, age in years and sex were almost always included in the sample metadata. HLA class I and class II types, where available, came from metadata supplied by the sample provider rather than from assay-based typing. The research as a whole found: Clinical and demographic metadata were provided uncurated, with the amount varying by source and participant.

Spanning cysteine to phenylalanine, the CDR3 consists of 12 amino acids. The CDR3 DNA has 36 bases and is translated from base 1. V loses 8 bases, J loses 7 bases, and the germline ends lie 9 bases apart. Reading the germline V gene gives CDR1 SNHLY and CDR2 FYNNEI. The chain joins TRBV2 to TRBJ1-6, with an unclear D gene assignment. The receptor was isolated from a man older than 75 with acute or convalescent COVID-19. Sequenced sample: peripheral blood. Here is the DNA: TGTGCCAGCCTACGGGAAAATTCACCCCTCCACTTT. It translates as CASLRENSPLHF.